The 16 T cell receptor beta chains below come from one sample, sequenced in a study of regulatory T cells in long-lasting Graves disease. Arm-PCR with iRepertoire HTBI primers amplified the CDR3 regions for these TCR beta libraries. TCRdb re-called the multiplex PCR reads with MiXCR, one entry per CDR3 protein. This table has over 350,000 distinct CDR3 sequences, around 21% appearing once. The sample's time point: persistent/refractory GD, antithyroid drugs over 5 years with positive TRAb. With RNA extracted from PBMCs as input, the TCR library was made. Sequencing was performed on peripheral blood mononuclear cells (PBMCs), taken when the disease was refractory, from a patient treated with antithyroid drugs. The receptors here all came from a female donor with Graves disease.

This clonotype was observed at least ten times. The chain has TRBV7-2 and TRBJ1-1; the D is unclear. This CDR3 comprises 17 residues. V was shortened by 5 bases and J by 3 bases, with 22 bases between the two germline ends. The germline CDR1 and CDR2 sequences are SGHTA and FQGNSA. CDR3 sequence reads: CASSLSPTRTGDTEAFF. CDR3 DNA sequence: TGTGCCAGCAGCCTAAGCCCGACAAGGACTGGGGACACTGAAGCTTTCTTT.

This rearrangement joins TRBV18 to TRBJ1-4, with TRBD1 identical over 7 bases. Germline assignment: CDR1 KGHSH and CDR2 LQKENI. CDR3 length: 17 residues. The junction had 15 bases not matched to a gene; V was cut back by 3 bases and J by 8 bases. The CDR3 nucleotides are TGTGCCAGCTCACCTACCGCGGGGACAGCCCAGAAGGAAAAACTGTTTTTT. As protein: CASSPTAGTAQKEKLFF.

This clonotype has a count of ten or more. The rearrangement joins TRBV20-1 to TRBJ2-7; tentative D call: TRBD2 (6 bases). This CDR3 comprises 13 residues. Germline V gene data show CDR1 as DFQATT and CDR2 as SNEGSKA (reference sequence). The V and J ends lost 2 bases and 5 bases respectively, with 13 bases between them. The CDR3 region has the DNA TGCAGTGCTAGACATCCCCCGGGGGACGAGCAGTACTTC. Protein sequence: CSARHPPGDEQYF.

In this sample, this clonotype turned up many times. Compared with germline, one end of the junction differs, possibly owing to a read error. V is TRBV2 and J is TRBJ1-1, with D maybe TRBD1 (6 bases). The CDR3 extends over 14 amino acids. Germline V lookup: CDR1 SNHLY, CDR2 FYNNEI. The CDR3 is CASNEQGLKSEAFF. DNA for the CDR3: TGTGCCAGCAATGAACAGGGCTTGAAGTCTGAAGCTTTCTTT.

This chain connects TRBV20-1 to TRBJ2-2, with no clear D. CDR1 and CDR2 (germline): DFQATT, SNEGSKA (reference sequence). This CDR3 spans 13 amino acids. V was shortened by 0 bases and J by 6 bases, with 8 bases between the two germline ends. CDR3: CSARDEVAGELFF. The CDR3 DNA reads TGCAGTGCTAGAGATGAGGTAGCCGGGGAGCTGTTTTTT.

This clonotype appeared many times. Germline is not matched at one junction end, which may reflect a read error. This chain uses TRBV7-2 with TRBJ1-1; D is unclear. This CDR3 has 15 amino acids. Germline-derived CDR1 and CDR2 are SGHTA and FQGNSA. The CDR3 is CASSQDTYDNTEAFF. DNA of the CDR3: TGCGCCAGCAGCCAAGACACCTACGACAACACTGAAGCTTTCTTT. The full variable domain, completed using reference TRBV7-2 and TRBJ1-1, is GAGVSQSPSNKVTEKGKDVELRCDPISGHTALYWYRQSLGQGLEFLIYFQGNSAPDKSGLPSDRFSAERTGGSVSTLTIQRTQQEDSAVYLCASSQDTYDNTEAFFGQGTRLTVV.

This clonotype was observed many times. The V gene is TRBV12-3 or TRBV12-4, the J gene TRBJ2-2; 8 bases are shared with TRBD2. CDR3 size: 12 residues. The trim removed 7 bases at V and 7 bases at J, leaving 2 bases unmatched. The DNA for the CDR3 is TGTGCCAGCACCGGGAGGGGCGGGGAGCTGTTTTTT. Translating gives CASTGRGGELFF.

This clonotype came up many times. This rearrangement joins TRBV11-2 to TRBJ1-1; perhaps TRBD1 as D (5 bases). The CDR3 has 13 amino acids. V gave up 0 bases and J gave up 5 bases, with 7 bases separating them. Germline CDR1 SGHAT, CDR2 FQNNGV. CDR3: CASSLERGTEAFF. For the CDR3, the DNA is TGTGCCAGCAGCTTAGAACGGGGGACTGAAGCTTTCTTT.

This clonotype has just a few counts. Here the CDR3 reads CASGDRLDYEQYF. In DNA, the CDR3 is TGTGCCAGCGGGGACAGGTTGGACTACGAGCAGTACTTC. This chain links TRBV6-1 with TRBJ2-7; 8 bases align to TRBD1. Trimming took 8 bases from V and 3 from J; bases not matched to a gene: 6. CDR1 is MNHNS and CDR2 is SASEGT in the germline V gene. The CDR3 extends over 13 amino acids.

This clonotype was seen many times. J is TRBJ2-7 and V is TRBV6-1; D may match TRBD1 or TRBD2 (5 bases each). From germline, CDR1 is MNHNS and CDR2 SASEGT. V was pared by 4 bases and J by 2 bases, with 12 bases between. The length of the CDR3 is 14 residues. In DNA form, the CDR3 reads TGTGCCAGCAGTGCTTCCGGGACCACCTACGAGCAGTACTTC. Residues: CASSASGTTYEQYF.

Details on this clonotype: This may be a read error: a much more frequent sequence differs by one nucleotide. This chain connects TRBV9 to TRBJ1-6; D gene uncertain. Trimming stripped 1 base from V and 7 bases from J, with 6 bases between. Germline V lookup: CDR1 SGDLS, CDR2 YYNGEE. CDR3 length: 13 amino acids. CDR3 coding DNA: TGTGCCAGCAGCGTACAGGAAAATTCACCCCTCCACTTT. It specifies CASSVQENSPLHF. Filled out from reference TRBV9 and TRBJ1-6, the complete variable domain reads DSGVTQTPKHLITATGQRVTLRCSPRSGDLSVYWYQQSLDQGLQFLIQYYNGEERAKGNILERFSAQQFPDLHSELNLSSLELGDSALYFCASSVQENSPLHFGNGTRLTVT.

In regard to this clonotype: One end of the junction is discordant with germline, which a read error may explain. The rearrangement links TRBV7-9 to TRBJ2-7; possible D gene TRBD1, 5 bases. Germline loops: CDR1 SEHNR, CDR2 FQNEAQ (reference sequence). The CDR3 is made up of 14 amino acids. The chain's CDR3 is CTSSLVQGGYEQYF. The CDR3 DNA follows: TGTACCAGCAGCTTAGTGCAGGGTGGCTACGAGCAGTACTTC.

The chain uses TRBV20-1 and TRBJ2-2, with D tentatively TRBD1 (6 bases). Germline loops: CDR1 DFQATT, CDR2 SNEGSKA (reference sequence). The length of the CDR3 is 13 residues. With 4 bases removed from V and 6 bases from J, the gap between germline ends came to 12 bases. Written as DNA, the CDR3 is TGCAGTGCTAATAGGGGGAGCGCCGGGGAGCTGTTTTTT. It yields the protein CSANRGSAGELFF.

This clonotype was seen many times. The DNA of the CDR3 is TGTGCCAGCAGTTTGGGGCGATACGAGCAGTACTTC. It translates to CASSLGRYEQYF. The V gene is TRBV12-3 or TRBV12-4, the J gene TRBJ2-7, with D possibly TRBD1 on 5 matching bases. Trimming shortened V by 3 bases and J by 4 bases, and 7 bases separated the two germline ends. This CDR3 spans 12 amino acids.

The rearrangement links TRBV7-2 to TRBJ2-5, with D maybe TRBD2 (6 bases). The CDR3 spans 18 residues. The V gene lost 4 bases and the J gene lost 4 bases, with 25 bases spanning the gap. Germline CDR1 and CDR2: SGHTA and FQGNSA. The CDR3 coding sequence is TGTGCCAGCAGCTCCCGCCCCACCCTGGACTACCGGGGAGAGACCCAGTACTTC. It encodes CASSSRPTLDYRGETQYF.

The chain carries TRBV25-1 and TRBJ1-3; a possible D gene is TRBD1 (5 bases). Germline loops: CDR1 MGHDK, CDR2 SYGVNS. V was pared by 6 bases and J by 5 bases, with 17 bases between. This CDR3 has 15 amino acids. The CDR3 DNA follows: TGTGCCAGCAGCGAGGCAGGGTTTTGTAGAAACACCATATATTTT. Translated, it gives CASSEAGFCRNTIYF.